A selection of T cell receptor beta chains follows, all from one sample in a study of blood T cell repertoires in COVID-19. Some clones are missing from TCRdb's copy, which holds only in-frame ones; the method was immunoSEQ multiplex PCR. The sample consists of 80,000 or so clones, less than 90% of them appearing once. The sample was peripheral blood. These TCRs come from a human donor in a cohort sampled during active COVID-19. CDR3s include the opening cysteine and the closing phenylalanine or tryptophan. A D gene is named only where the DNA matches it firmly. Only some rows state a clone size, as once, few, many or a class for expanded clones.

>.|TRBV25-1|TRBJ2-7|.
TGTGCCAGCAGTGAATCCGGGATTATAGGTTCCTACGAGCAGTACTTC
CASSESGIIGSYEQYF
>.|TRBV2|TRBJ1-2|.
TGTGCCAGCAGTGAAGCAGGAGGGAACTATGGCTACACCTTC
CASSEAGGNYGYTF
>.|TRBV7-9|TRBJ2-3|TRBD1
TGTGCCAGCAACACAGGGGGCGTTACAGATACGCAGTATTTT
CASNTGGVTDTQYF
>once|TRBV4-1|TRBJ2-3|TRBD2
TGCGCCAGCAGACCGGGGGGGGCCCCAGATACGCAGTATTTT
CASRPGGAPDTQYF
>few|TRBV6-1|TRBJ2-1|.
TGTGCCAGCAGTGACCGTTGGACAGCCGATGAGCAGTTCTTC
CASSDRWTADEQFF
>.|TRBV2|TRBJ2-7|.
TGTGCCAGCAGTGATGGGGGCTTCTACGAGCAGTACTTC
CASSDGGFYEQYF
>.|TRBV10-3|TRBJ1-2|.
TGTGCCATCAGTGAGTCGGCAGGTTACTATGGCTACACCTTC
CAISESAGYYGYTF
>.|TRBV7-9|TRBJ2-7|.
TGTGCCAGCAGCACGGGACAAGCCTCCTACGAGCAGTACTTC
CASSTGQASYEQYF
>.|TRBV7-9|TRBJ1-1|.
TGTGCCAGCAGCTCTCAGGGTAACACTGAAGCTTTCTTT
CASSSQGNTEAFF
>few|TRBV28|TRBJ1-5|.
TGTGCCAGCAGTACCCCCGGGTTAGGCCAGCCCCAGCATTTT
CASSTPGLGQPQHF
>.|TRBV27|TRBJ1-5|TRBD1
TGTGCCAGCAGTCGAACCGGGACAGGGGAGCATCAGCCCCAGCATTTT
CASSRTGTGEHQPQHF
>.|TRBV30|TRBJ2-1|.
TGTGCCTGGAGTATCGGATCACAGGGAGTCGATGAGCAGTTCTTC
CAWSIGSQGVDEQFF